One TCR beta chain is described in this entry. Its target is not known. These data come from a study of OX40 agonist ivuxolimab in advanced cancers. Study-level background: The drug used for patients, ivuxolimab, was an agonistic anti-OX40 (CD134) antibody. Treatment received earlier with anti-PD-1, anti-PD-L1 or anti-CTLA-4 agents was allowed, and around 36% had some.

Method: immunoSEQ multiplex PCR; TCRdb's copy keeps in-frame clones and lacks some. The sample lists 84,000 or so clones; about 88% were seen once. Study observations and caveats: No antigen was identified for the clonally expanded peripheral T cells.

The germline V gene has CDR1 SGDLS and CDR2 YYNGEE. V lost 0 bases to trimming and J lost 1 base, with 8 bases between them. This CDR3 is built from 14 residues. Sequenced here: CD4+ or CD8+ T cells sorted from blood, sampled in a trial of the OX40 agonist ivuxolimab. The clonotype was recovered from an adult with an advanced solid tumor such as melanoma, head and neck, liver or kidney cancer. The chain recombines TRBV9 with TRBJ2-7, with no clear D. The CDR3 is CASSVGAVSYEQYF. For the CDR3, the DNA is TGTGCCAGCAGCGTAGGGGCGGTATCCTACGAGCAGTACTTC.